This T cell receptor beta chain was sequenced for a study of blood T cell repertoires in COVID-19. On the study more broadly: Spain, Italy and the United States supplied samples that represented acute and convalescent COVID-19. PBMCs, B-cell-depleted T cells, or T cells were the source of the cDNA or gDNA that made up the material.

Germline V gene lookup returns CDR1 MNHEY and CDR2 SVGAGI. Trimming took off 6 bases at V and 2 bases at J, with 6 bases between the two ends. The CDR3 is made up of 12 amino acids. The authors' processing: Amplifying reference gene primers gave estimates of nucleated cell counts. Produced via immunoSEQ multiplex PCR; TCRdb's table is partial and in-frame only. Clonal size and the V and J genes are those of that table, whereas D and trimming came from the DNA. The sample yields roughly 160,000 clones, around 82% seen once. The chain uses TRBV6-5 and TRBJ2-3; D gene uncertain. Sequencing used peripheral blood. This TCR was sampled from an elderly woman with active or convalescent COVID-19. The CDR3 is CASRSLTDTQYF. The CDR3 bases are TGTGCCAGCAGATCCCTCACAGATACGCAGTATTTT.